These T cell receptor beta chains were read from a single sample in a study of cytomegalovirus exposure and HLA in healthy donors. Clones were sequenced by immunoSEQ multiplex PCR, and TCRdb holds only the in-frame ones, with some missing. The table has about 110,000 clones, 70% to 90% seen once. Sequencing used PBMCs. The source is a woman aged 25 to 45 in good health and CMV-seropositive. Each CDR3 is given with its conserved first and last residue. Each record gives: V gene, clone size, CDR3 length, D gene, J gene, CDR3 DNA, CDR3 protein. The D gene is left open where the match is weak. Size values are once, few and many counts, or a class for expanded clones, and some rows have none.

TRBV5-6	once	15	NA	TRBJ2-1	TGTGCCAGCAGCTTGTGGACTTCTGACCTCAATGAGCAGTTCTTC	CASSLWTSDLNEQFF
TRBV11-1	NA	15	TRBD1	TRBJ2-5	TGTGCCAGCAGCTCCCGGGACAGCGACCAAGAGACCCAGTACTTC	CASSSRDSDQETQYF
TRBV4-1	NA	15	TRBD1	TRBJ2-7	TGCGCCAGCAGCCAAAGGGGACAGGGATTCTCCGAGCAGTACTTC	CASSQRGQGFSEQYF
TRBV7-3	few	15	NA	TRBJ2-5	TGTGCCAGCAGCTTAACCGGACAGTACCAAGAGACCCAGTACTTC	CASSLTGQYQETQYF
TRBV10-3	NA	14	TRBD2	TRBJ2-5	TGTGCCATCAGCTCCGGGACTAGTTTAGAGACCCAGTACTTC	CAISSGTSLETQYF
TRBV5-4	NA	13	TRBD1	TRBJ1-2	TGTGCCAGCAGCCAGGACAGGGTCCCTCTTAGCACCTTC	CASSQDRVPLSTF
TRBV9	NA	14	TRBD1	TRBJ1-1	TGTGCCAGCAGTGAGGGACAGCAGAACACTGAAGCTTTCTTT	CASSEGQQNTEAFF
TRBV18	NA	15	TRBD1	TRBJ2-5	TGTGCCAGCTCACCGAGACAGGGGAACCAAGAGACCCAGTACTTC	CASSPRQGNQETQYF
TRBV4-3	NA	16	TRBD1	TRBJ1-1	TGCGCCAGCAGCCAAGGGAGGACAGGGGGTTTGACTGAAGCTTTCTTT	CASSQGRTGGLTEAFF
TRBV27	NA	14	NA	TRBJ1-2	TGTGCCAGCAGCCCCGGGGGGCCGGGGTATGGCTACACCTTC	CASSPGGPGYGYTF
TRBV5-6	NA	14	TRBD2	TRBJ2-7	TGTGCCAGCAGCTTGGAAGCGGGGGCGGTTGTGCAGTACTTC	CASSLEAGAVVQYF
TRBV5-1	NA	13	NA	TRBJ2-7	TGCGCCAGCAGCCTCGGACAGAACTACGAGCAGTACTTC	CASSLGQNYEQYF
TRBV5-8	once	16	NA	TRBJ2-2	TGTGCCAGCAGCGGGGAAGGACAGACGAACACCGGGGAGCTGTTTTTT	CASSGEGQTNTGELFF
TRBV19	NA	15	TRBD2	TRBJ2-1	TGTGCCAGTAGTATAGGACTAGCGGGATTCAATGAGCAGTTCTTC	CASSIGLAGFNEQFF
TRBV7-8	NA	16	TRBD1	TRBJ2-7	TGTGCCAGCAGCTTAGCCACAGGGGGCGTATGGTACGAGCAGTACTTC	CASSLATGGVWYEQYF
TRBV28	once	16	TRBD1	TRBJ2-7	TGTGCCAGCAGTTTATGGGGACAGGGACTCTCCTACGAGCAGTACTTC	CASSLWGQGLSYEQYF
TRBV5-4	NA	14	TRBD1	TRBJ2-7	TGTGCCAGCAGTCCGGGACAGGGCCGGTACGAGCAGTACTTC	CASSPGQGRYEQYF
TRBV6-1	NA	13	TRBD1	TRBJ2-4	TGTGCCAGCAGTGGGGGACAGGGGTACATTCAGTACTTC	CASSGGQGYIQYF
TRBV30	NA	15	NA	TRBJ1-6	TGTGCCTGGAGGACTTCCGGGACAAGCAATTCACCCCTCCACTTT	CAWRTSGTSNSPLHF
TRBV6-6	NA	14	TRBD1	TRBJ2-2	TGTGCCACCAACCGGGACAGGGCGAATTGGGAGCTGTTTTTT	CATNRDRANWELFF
TRBV5-1	NA	14	TRBD2	TRBJ2-5	TGCGCCAGCAGCTTGAGTAAGCGGGGTGAGACCCAGTACTTC	CASSLSKRGETQYF
TRBV28	NA	15	NA	TRBJ1-2	TGTGCCAGCAGTTTCCCCCGGGGATACTCCGGCGGCTACACCTTC	CASSFPRGYSGGYTF
TRBV30	few	11	NA	TRBJ1-2	TGTGCCTGGAGGACTGCCTATGGCTACACCTTC	CAWRTAYGYTF
TRBV6-5	once	14	TRBD1	TRBJ1-2	TGTGCCAGCAGTCCTTTGACAGGGAGTGAAGGCTACACCTTC	CASSPLTGSEGYTF
TRBV10-1	NA	15	NA	TRBJ1-5	TGCGCCAGAAATAGGTGTGGTCGAGGGAATCAGCCCCAGCATTTT	CARNRCGRGNQPQHF
TRBV6-6	NA	12	NA	TRBJ1-6	TGTGCCAGCAGTTACCTCTCGGGACCCCTCCACTTT	CASSYLSGPLHF
TRBV2	NA	15	TRBD2	TRBJ2-1	TGTGCCAGCATCACGGGGCTAGCGGGGATTCCTGAGCAGTTCTTC	CASITGLAGIPEQFF
TRBV7-6	NA	15	NA	TRBJ2-5	TGTGCCAGCAGCCGCGGTTGGGCTGGGGGGGAGACCCAGTACTTC	CASSRGWAGGETQYF
TRBV7-2	NA	13	NA	TRBJ1-3	TGTGCCAGCAGTTTAACGGGGGGTTACACCATATATTTT	CASSLTGGYTIYF
TRBV7-9	NA	18	NA	TRBJ2-7	TGTGCCAGCAGCTCCCAAAGAATTAAGCCTAGCGACACCTACGAGCAGTACTTC	CASSSQRIKPSDTYEQYF
TRBV4-3	once	12	TRBD2	TRBJ2-7	TGCGCCAGCAGCTCGGGAGGAGGCGAGCAGTACTTC	CASSSGGGEQYF
TRBV15	NA	18	TRBD2	TRBJ2-5	TGTGCCACCAGCAGAGATCGGGGACTAGCGGGAGGGCAAGAGACCCAGTACTTC	CATSRDRGLAGGQETQYF
TRBV9	NA	14	NA	TRBJ2-1	TGTGCCAGCAGCGTAGACATCCGGAGCAATGAGCAGTTCTTC	CASSVDIRSNEQFF
TRBV7-2	NA	15	TRBD2	TRBJ2-7	TGTGCCAGCAGCCGCGGAGGGGGTAGCGGGAAGGGGCAGTACTTC	CASSRGGGSGKGQYF
TRBV2	NA	16	TRBD2	TRBJ2-4	TGTGCCAGCAGTCCCGGGCAGACTAGCAGTCTAAACATTCAGTACTTC	CASSPGQTSSLNIQYF
TRBV5-1	NA	12	NA	TRBJ2-7	TGCGCCAGCAGCTCGACAGACTACGAGCAGTACTTC	CASSSTDYEQYF
TRBV7-9	many	16	NA	TRBJ2-7	TGTGCCAGCAGCTTCCATGCGGGACTCCGACCGTACGAGCAGTACTTC	CASSFHAGLRPYEQYF
TRBV7-9	NA	13	TRBD1	TRBJ1-2	TGTGCCAGCAGCTGGGACAGCAACTATGGCTACACCTTC	CASSWDSNYGYTF
TRBV15	once	16	NA	TRBJ2-5	TGTGCCACCAGCTCTAGGAGCAGGGTCTACCAAGAGACCCAGTACTTC	CATSSRSRVYQETQYF
TRBV5-6	NA	16	TRBD1	TRBJ2-7	TGTGCCAGCAGCGCTCTCTGGACAGGCGATTCCTACGAGCAGTACTTC	CASSALWTGDSYEQYF
TRBV5-1	few	13	NA	TRBJ2-1	TGCGCCAGCAGCTTGGGAAACAGGAATGAGCAGTTCTTC	CASSLGNRNEQFF